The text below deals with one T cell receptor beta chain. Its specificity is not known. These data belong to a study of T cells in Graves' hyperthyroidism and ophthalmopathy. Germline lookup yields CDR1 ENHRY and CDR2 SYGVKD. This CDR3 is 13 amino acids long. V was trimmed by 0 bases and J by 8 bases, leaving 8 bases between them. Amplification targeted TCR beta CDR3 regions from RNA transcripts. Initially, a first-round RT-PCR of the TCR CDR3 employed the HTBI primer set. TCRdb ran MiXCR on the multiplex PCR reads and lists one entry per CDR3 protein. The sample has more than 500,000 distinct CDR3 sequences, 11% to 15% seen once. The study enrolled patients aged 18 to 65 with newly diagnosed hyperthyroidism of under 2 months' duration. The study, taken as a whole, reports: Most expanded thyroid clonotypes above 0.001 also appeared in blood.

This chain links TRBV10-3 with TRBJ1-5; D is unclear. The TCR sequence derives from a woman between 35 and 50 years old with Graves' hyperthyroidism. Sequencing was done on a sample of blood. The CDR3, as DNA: TGTGCCATCAGTGAGTCCATTGGGGAGCCCCAGCATTTT. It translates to CAISESIGEPQHF.